This T cell receptor (beta chain) was documented in a study of CD8+ T cells in alopecia areata. Study-wide context: Tofacitinib continued for 6 to 18 months and was then withheld for 6 months.

Extracted RNA was reverse transcribed, and the resulting cDNA served as sequencing template. Here immunoSEQ multiplex PCR was the method, and the copy in TCRdb shows in-frame clones only, minus some. The sample has fewer than 250,000 clones, under 80% seen once; the top ten hold 1.3%. Findings and limits, study-wide: In scalp, tofacitinib significantly decreased clonality and expanded CD8+ clones among the top 100.

As for this clone: Its matching antigen is unknown.

Specified treatment: oral pan-JAK inhibitor, 5-10 mg twice daily. Specimens obtained from alopecia areata patients comprised lesional scalp punch biopsies and peripheral blood. The sequenced sample was CD4+ T cells sorted from blood, obtained around week 50, from a patient treated with tofacitinib. The sequence came from a human donor with alopecia areata.

The CDR3 here is CASSATGVQPQHF. The CDR3 DNA sequence: TGCGCCAGCAGCGCCACAGGGGTTCAGCCCCAGCATTTT. This rearrangement joins TRBV10-2 to TRBJ1-5; 7 nucleotides align to TRBD1. The CDR3 has 13 residues. In germline, CDR1 is WSHSY, CDR2 SAAADI. The V gene end was trimmed by 6 bases and the J gene end by 6 bases; junction bases not matched to a gene: 5.